This T cell receptor beta chain is from a study of T cell repertoires in cytomegalovirus infection. Between the trimmed V and J ends, which lost 4 bases and 2 bases, there was a span of 14 bases. CDR1 and CDR2 from the germline V gene are SGHTA and FQGNSA. The CDR3 covers 15 residues. This clonotype showed up many times. TCRdb redid the calling of the reads with MiXCR, one entry per CDR3 protein. Of around 230,000 distinct CDR3 sequences listed, 5% to 8.5% are singletons. This chain connects TRBV7-2 to TRBJ1-2; D might be TRBD1 (6 bases). The source material was PBMCs. The receptor was derived from a human donor in good health (CMV status not recorded). Some clones in this sample may be carry-over from other donors' samples. The CDR3 nucleotides read TGTGCCAGCAGCTCTGCACCCGGGACAAACTATGGCTACACCTTC. Amino acids: CASSSAPGTNYGYTF.